The next 14 T cell receptor beta chains were all read from a single sample in a study of metastatic and nonmetastatic thyroid tumors. TCRdb reassembled clones from the PCR reads with MiXCR. This table has about 64,000 clones, less than 5% appearing once. Thyroid surgery was preceded by no treatment in any patient. Sequenced material: blood. The receptors stem from a female donor with papillary thyroid cancer or a benign thyroid nodule (not recorded which). Some clones in this sample may be carry-over from other donors' samples.

This clone turned up a few times. The junction does not match germline at one end; this may be a read error. The chain joins TRBV5-5 to TRBJ1-4; the D gene is possibly TRBD1 (6 bases). The V gene's germline CDR1 is SGHKS and CDR2 YYEKEE (reference sequence). The length of the CDR3 is 17 residues. CDR3 amino acids: CVSSPSRLGGFNEKLFF. The CDR3 DNA sequence: TGTGTCAGCAGTCCGTCCAGGTTAGGGGGGTTTAATGAAAAACTGTTTTTT. The whole variable domain, filled in from reference TRBV5-5 and TRBJ1-4, reads DAGVTQSPTHLIKTRGQQVTLRCSPISGHKSVSWYQQVLGQGPQFIFQYYEKEERGRGNFPDRFSARQFPNYSSELNVNALLLGDSALYLCVSSPSRLGGFNEKLFFGSGTQLSVL.

This clone has ten or more counts. The chain employs TRBV28 and TRBJ1-6; 7 bases line up with TRBD1. The CDR3 loop spans 15 amino acids. With 10 bases clipped from V and 8 bases from J, the junction kept 14 bases outside the gene matches. Germline V CDR1 and CDR2: MDHEN, SYDVKM. The CDR3 reads CATSGGGRYDSPLHF. CDR3 DNA sequence: TGTGCCACCTCAGGGGGGGGGCGTTACGATTCACCCCTCCACTTT.

In this sample, this clone turned up many times. The genes are TRBV2 and TRBJ2-5; 8 positions agree with TRBD1. The CDR3 contains 15 residues. J was trimmed by 5 bases and V by 6 bases; bases with no gene match: 11. CDR1 SNHLY and CDR2 FYNNEI come from the germline V gene. The DNA of the CDR3 is TGTGCCAGCAGGACCGGGACAGGACATTGGGAGACCCAGTACTTC. Its translation: CASRTGTGHWETQYF.

Turning to this clone: Because it lacks the conserved phenylalanine or tryptophan at the end, this CDR3 is likely a read error. The chain is built from TRBV3-1 and TRBJ2-3, with a tentative D call TRBD1 (5 bases). Germline V gene sequence: CDR1 LGHDT, CDR2 YNNKEL (reference sequence). V lost 1 base to trimming and J lost 9 bases, with 11 bases between them. CDR3 length equals 13 residues. The CDR3 here is CASSQGYAGTQYL. In DNA form, the CDR3 reads TGTGCCAGCAGCCAAGGGTACGCAGGGACGCAGTATTTG.

The count of this clone is one. The V and J genes are TRBV9 and TRBJ2-5; D remains unclear. CDR1 SGDLS and CDR2 YYNGEE come from the germline V gene. The CDR3 covers 14 residues. The V end was cut by 8 bases, the J end by 1 base, with 15 bases between. In DNA form, the CDR3 reads TGTGCCAGAAGCATCGGTGGAGCCCAAGAGACCCAGTACTTC. Protein: CARSIGGAQETQYF.

This clone was counted a few times. The rearrangement uses TRBV12-3 or TRBV12-4 and TRBJ1-2, with 9 positions matching TRBD1. The trim removed 5 bases at V and 8 bases at J, leaving 6 bases unmatched. This CDR3 has 13 amino acids. As DNA, the CDR3 is TGTGCCAGCAGTCTCCGGGACAGGGACGGCTACACCTTC. Its translation is CASSLRDRDGYTF.

The chain is built from TRBV6-1 and TRBJ1-3; TRBD1 might be the D (5 bases). Looked up from germline, CDR1 is MNHNS and CDR2 is SASEGT. The CDR3 covers 17 residues. V lost 4 bases, J lost 2 bases, and 18 bases lay in between. This CDR3 reads CASSADRITGPGNTIYF. The CDR3 DNA reads TGTGCCAGCAGTGCAGACAGAATCACCGGGCCTGGAAACACCATATATTTT.

Many counts were recorded for this clone. This sequence joins TRBV28 and TRBJ1-6; 7 bases agree with TRBD1. CDR3 length equals 13 residues. V was clipped by 4 bases and J by 8 bases; unmatched bases: 2. The germline V gene encodes CDR1 MDHEN and CDR2 SYDVKM. CDR3 loop: CASSSGQYSPLHF. The CDR3, as DNA: TGTGCCAGCAGTTCGGGACAGTATTCACCCCTCCACTTT.

The sample holds a few counts of this clone. This chain connects TRBV5-4 to TRBJ1-2; D not certain. This CDR3 is built from 13 residues. Germline CDR1 reads SGHNT; CDR2 reads YYREEE (reference sequence). The V and J ends lost 3 bases and 12 bases respectively, with 18 bases between them. As DNA, the CDR3 is TGTGCCAGCAGCTCCCTTCAGGTTCTTGGGAACACCTTC. Its protein product is CASSSLQVLGNTF.

This chain joins TRBV12-3 or TRBV12-4 and TRBJ1-3, with D perhaps matching TRBD1 (5 bases). Trimming took 2 bases from V and 4 from J, leaving 9 bases between them. The CDR3 sequence is 14 residues long. CDR3 protein: CASSLTGVGNTIYF. DNA for the CDR3: TGTGCCAGCAGTTTAACGGGGGTAGGAAACACCATATATTTT.

This clone was seen at least ten times. The chain employs TRBV11-3 and TRBJ2-7; 8 positions agree with TRBD1. The V gene end was trimmed by 4 bases and the J gene end by 5 bases; junction bases not matched to a gene: 10. Looked up from germline, CDR1 is SGHNT and CDR2 is YENEEA. The CDR3 has 15 amino acids. CDR3 residues: CASSYQGQGGDEQYF. The DNA of the CDR3 is TGTGCCAGCAGCTACCAAGGACAGGGTGGCGACGAGCAGTACTTC.

This clone was counted at least ten times. This sequence joins TRBV3-1 and TRBJ2-3; no firm D call. CDR1 and CDR2 from the germline V gene are LGHDT and YNNKEL (reference sequence). Trimming stripped 3 bases from V and 1 base from J, with 11 bases between. This CDR3 has 15 residues. The CDR3 sequence is CASSQSGSRTDTQYF. The CDR3 DNA reads as TGTGCCAGCAGCCAGTCTGGCTCCCGCACAGATACGCAGTATTTT.

This clone was observed at least ten times. The rearrangement links TRBV13 to TRBJ2-7; 9 nucleotides agree with TRBD2. The germline V gene encodes CDR1 PRHDT and CDR2 FYEKMQ (reference sequence). The CDR3 has 15 residues. The J segment lost 4 bases and the V segment lost 3 bases, leaving 7 bases of the junction unmatched. Written as DNA, the CDR3 is TGTGCCAGCAGCTTGAGGCGGGAGGGCCCTTACGAGCAGTACTTC. Translation: CASSLRREGPYEQYF.

This clone was observed many times. This specimen includes other DNA sequences encoding the same CDR3. V and J are TRBV12-3 or TRBV12-4 and TRBJ2-1; 10 positions match TRBD2. With 5 bases clipped from V and 8 bases from J, the junction kept 15 bases outside the gene matches. The CDR3 is made up of 17 amino acids. The CDR3 bases are TGTGCCAGCAGTCCAGGTAGCGGGAGGCCCAATTATGATGAGCAGTTCTTC. Its translation is CASSPGSGRPNYDEQFF.